This T cell receptor beta chain was retrieved from a study of cytomegalovirus exposure and HLA in healthy donors. As for this clone: Its target is unknown.

This CDR3 contains 15 residues. Germline V gives CDR1 MGHRA, CDR2 YSYEKL. V lost 1 base and J 5 bases, leaving 14 bases between the germline ends. PCR employed 60 Vbeta and 13 Jbeta primers. This table comes from immunoSEQ multiplex PCR, and its TCRdb copy is limited to in-frame clones, with some not included. The table shows some 220,000 clones, with 70% to 85% occurring only once. Findings of the study overall: Highly shared sequence variants in one cluster were likely a sequencing artifact.

The TCR comes from a woman in her thirties or forties in good health and CMV-seronegative. The J gene is TRBJ1-2, the V gene TRBV4-1; a weak D match, TRBD1 (5 bases). The specimen sequenced was PBMCs. The CDR3 loop reads CASSQGEQANYGYTF. CDR3 nucleotide sequence: TGCGCCAGCAGCCAAGGGGAACAGGCAAATTATGGCTACACCTTC.